Given below is one TCR beta chain in context. Sequenced by immunoSEQ multiplex PCR; TCRdb stores in-frame clones only, minus some. This sample has approximately 140,000 clones, with roughly 94% found just once. The data were taken from a study of control samples from healthy donors and cancer patients. V lost 2 bases and J lost 4; bases outside the gene matches: 11. The CDR3 loop spans 17 amino acids. The germline V gene has CDR1 MNHEY and CDR2 SVGEGT. The sample was blood. This rearrangement joins TRBV6-2 or TRBV6-3 to TRBJ1-5, with 7 bases fitting TRBD1. The receptor's source is a man aged 35-49 years in good health. CDR3 coding DNA: TGTGCCAGCAGTTACCTGAGGGAGGGGGCCCCAAATCAGCCCCAGCATTTT. The encoded protein is CASSYLREGAPNQPQHF.